The rows below give T cell receptor beta chains drawn from one sample of a study of blood T cell repertoires in COVID-19. The data were produced by immunoSEQ multiplex PCR, yet TCRdb's version contains in-frame clones alone and is incomplete. The repertoire consists of about 26,000 clones, with nearly 95% occurring once and the leading ten covering approximately 2%. The sample consisted of peripheral blood. These receptor sequences come from a human donor in a cohort sampled during active COVID-19. CDR3s include the opening cysteine and the closing phenylalanine or tryptophan. The order of the fields is V gene, clone size, CDR3 length, D gene, J gene, CDR3 protein, CDR3 DNA. A D gene is named only where the DNA matches it firmly. Some rows mark clone size as missing; the rest say once, few, many or name a class of expanded clone.

>TRBV7-9|-|17|TRBD2|TRBJ2-5
CASSSKRTSGASETQYF
TGTGCCAGCAGCTCAAAAAGGACTAGCGGGGCCTCCGAGACCCAGTACTTC
>TRBV10-1|few|15|TRBD1|TRBJ2-7
CASSGGQGPVYEQYF
TGCGCCAGCAGTGGGGGACAGGGGCCGGTCTACGAGCAGTACTTC
>TRBV5-1|-|13|-|TRBJ2-7
CASSWVGGGEQYF
TGCGCCAGCAGCTGGGTCGGGGGTGGCGAGCAGTACTTC
>TRBV19|-|15|TRBD2|TRBJ2-3
CASSYGGYSTDTQYF
TGTGCCAGTAGTTACGGGGGGTATAGCACAGATACGCAGTATTTT
>TRBV3-1/TRBV3-2|-|16|-|TRBJ1-1
CASSQDASRGNTEAFF
TGTGCCAGCAGCCAAGATGCATCCAGGGGGAACACTGAAGCTTTCTTT
>TRBV2|-|16|-|TRBJ1-5
CASRELRGVVNQPQHF
TGTGCCAGCAGGGAGCTCCGGGGGGTCGTCAATCAGCCCCAGCATTTT
>TRBV3-1/TRBV3-2|once|13|-|TRBJ1-6
CASSPSYNSPLHF
TGTGCCAGCAGCCCTAGCTATAATTCACCCCTCCACTTT
>TRBV9|-|18|TRBD2|TRBJ2-3
CASSELSTSGGTGDTQYF
TGTGCCAGCAGCGAGCTTTCGACTAGCGGGGGGACGGGAGATACGCAGTATTTT
>TRBV19|-|15|TRBD1|TRBJ1-5
CASSIVGTGYQPQHF
TGTGCCAGTAGTATAGTTGGGACAGGGTATCAGCCCCAGCATTTT
>TRBV18|-|14|TRBD1|TRBJ2-3
CASSQGASTDTQYF
TGTGCCAGCTCTCAGGGGGCAAGCACAGATACGCAGTATTTT
>TRBV9|-|16|TRBD2|TRBJ2-1
CASSGVLAENYNEQFF
TGTGCCAGCAGCGGAGTACTAGCGGAGAACTACAATGAGCAGTTCTTC
>TRBV6-6|-|14|-|TRBJ2-1
CASRRGGGDNEQFF
TGTGCCAGCCGACGGGGTGGCGGTGACAATGAGCAGTTCTTC
>TRBV3-1/TRBV3-2|-|14|-|TRBJ2-6
CASADYSGANVLTF
TGTGCCAGCGCAGATTACTCTGGGGCCAACGTCCTGACTTTC
>TRBV7-8|-|16|TRBD2|TRBJ2-3
CASSGRGLAVTDTQYF
TGTGCCAGCAGCGGAAGGGGACTAGCGGTAACAGATACGCAGTATTTT
>TRBV5-5|-|13|TRBD1|TRBJ1-1
CASRQGANTEAFF
TGTGCCAGCAGACAGGGGGCGAACACTGAAGCTTTCTTT
>TRBV30|-|14|-|TRBJ2-7
CAWSPLGLSYEQYF
TGTGCCTGGAGCCCACTAGGACTCTCCTACGAGCAGTACTTC
>TRBV6-6|once|15|-|TRBJ1-2
CASSYSAGPLGGYTF
TGTGCCAGCAGTTACTCAGCGGGGCCCCTAGGCGGCTACACCTTC
>TRBV7-9|-|13|-|TRBJ2-1
CASSRGQHNEQFF
TGTGCCAGCAGCCGGGGACAACACAATGAGCAGTTCTTC
>TRBV5-1|-|19|TRBD1|TRBJ1-1
CASSLQAGIRQGRDTEAFF
TGCGCCAGCAGCTTACAAGCAGGGATTCGACAGGGGCGAGATACTGAAGCTTTCTTT
>TRBV7-9|-|11|-|TRBJ2-3
CASSFALHLYF
TGTGCCAGCAGCTTCGCCCTCCACTTGTATTTT
>TRBV9|-|14|-|TRBJ2-1
CASSPQDLTSEQFF
TGTGCCAGCAGCCCCCAGGACTTAACTAGTGAGCAGTTCTTC
>TRBV28|-|15|TRBD1|TRBJ2-7
CASSLSGTGGYEQYF
TGTGCCAGCAGTTTATCCGGGACAGGGGGTTACGAGCAGTACTTC
>TRBV6-5|-|15|TRBD2|TRBJ2-7
CASRPLAALAYEQYF
TGTGCCAGCAGACCCCTAGCGGCTCTGGCCTACGAGCAGTACTTC
>TRBV28|-|14|TRBD2|TRBJ2-5
CASRRRDGRETQYF
TGTGCCAGCAGACGACGGGACGGGAGGGAGACCCAGTACTTC
>TRBV3-1/TRBV3-2|once|12|-|TRBJ1-1
CASSLTGTEAFF
TGTGCCAGCAGCCTCACGGGAACTGAAGCTTTCTTT
>TRBV19|-|15|-|TRBJ2-6
CASSITGAGANVLTF
TGTGCCAGTAGTATCACAGGAGCTGGGGCCAACGTCCTGACTTTC
>TRBV28|once|15|-|TRBJ1-5
CASSLGGDSNQPQHF
TGTGCCAGCAGTTTAGGGGGGGATAGCAATCAGCCCCAGCATTTT
>TRBV7-8|few|17|-|TRBJ1-5
CASSLVAARYSNQPQHF
TGTGCCAGCAGCTTAGTCGCGGCAAGATATAGCAATCAGCCCCAGCATTTT
>TRBV4-2|-|18|-|TRBJ2-1
CASSSLGGAHHGDNEQFF
TGTGCCAGCAGTTCACTAGGGGGGGCCCACCATGGCGACAATGAGCAGTTCTTC
>TRBV5-4|-|12|-|TRBJ2-5
CASSARGETQYF
TGTGCCAGCAGCGCGAGGGGGGAGACCCAGTACTTC
>TRBV25-1|-|15|-|TRBJ2-5
CASSEILDKQETQYF
TGTGCCAGCAGTGAAATATTGGACAAACAAGAGACCCAGTACTTC
>TRBV6-2/TRBV6-3|once|15|-|TRBJ2-7
CASSYVYILAHEQYF
TGTGCCAGCAGTTACGTCTACATCCTAGCTCACGAGCAGTACTTC
>TRBV7-9|-|14|TRBD1|TRBJ2-5
CASRQTGVGETQYF
TGTGCCAGCAGGCAGACAGGGGTAGGGGAGACCCAGTACTTC
>TRBV6-1|-|15|-|TRBJ2-1
CASSRDKSSYNEQFF
TGTGCCAGCAGTCGGGACAAGAGCTCCTACAATGAGCAGTTCTTC
>TRBV27|few|14|-|TRBJ2-7
CASSLMGHTYEQYF
TGTGCCAGCAGTTTAATGGGACACACTTACGAGCAGTACTTC
>TRBV27|-|19|-|TRBJ2-2
CASSLRAGVLQLNTGELFF
TGTGCCAGCAGTTTAAGGGCAGGGGTCCTACAACTGAACACCGGGGAGCTGTTTTTT
>TRBV7-7|-|14|-|TRBJ2-5
CASSPSGQQETQYF
TGTGCTAGCAGCCCGAGCGGGCAGCAAGAGACCCAGTACTTC
>TRBV7-2|-|13|-|TRBJ1-2
CASSLSRDYGYTF
TGTGCCAGCAGCTTATCCCGCGACTATGGCTACACCTTC
>TRBV7-2|-|16|-|TRBJ1-6
CASSLKLIQGGSPLHF
TGTGCCAGCAGCTTAAAATTAATTCAGGGAGGGTCACCCCTCCACTTT
>TRBV11-3|-|12|-|TRBJ2-2
CASSPMTGELFF
TGTGCCAGCAGCCCAATGACCGGGGAGCTGTTTTTT
>TRBV7-3|-|15|TRBD1|TRBJ1-2
CASSPERGQGYGYTF
TGTGCCAGCAGCCCTGAAAGGGGACAGGGCTATGGCTACACCTTC
>TRBV19|-|16|TRBD1|TRBJ2-2
CASSISGTGGTGELFF
TGTGCCAGTAGTATATCGGGGACAGGGGGAACCGGGGAGCTGTTTTTT
>TRBV5-6|-|13|-|TRBJ2-7
CASSLTGRLEQYF
TGTGCCAGCAGCTTGACAGGGCGCCTCGAGCAGTACTTC
>TRBV18|-|15|-|TRBJ1-2
CASSPPGGGNYGYTF
TGTGCCAGCTCACCACCTGGGGGCGGGAACTATGGCTACACCTTC
>TRBV5-4|-|16|-|TRBJ1-5
CASSLGQGGTNQPQHF
TGTGCCAGCAGCTTGGGTCAGGGAGGGACCAATCAGCCCCAGCATTTT